This is a list of T cell receptor beta chains from one sample in a study of T and B cells in COVID-19 patients. MiXCR, run by TCRdb on the multiplex PCR reads, gives a single entry per CDR3 protein. The sample contains around 7,200 distinct CDR3 sequences, less than 35% of which appear only once. The sequenced sample consisted of blood. These receptors all stem from a human donor who had recovered from COVID-19. Each CDR3 is given without its conserved first and last residue. Fields, in order: V gene, J gene, CDR3 protein.

V: TRBV6-5; J: TRBJ2-2; CDR3: AVHPGDTHTGELF
V: TRBV6-4; J: TRBJ2-3; CDR3: ASSVKTDTDTQY
V: TRBV19; J: TRBJ1-3; CDR3: ASSILQGVSGNTIY
V: TRBV6-5; J: TRBJ2-2; CDR3: ASSWGTSGTGELF
V: TRBV29-1; J: TRBJ2-2; CDR3: SVGSNTGELF
V: TRBV5-5; J: TRBJ2-3; CDR3: ASSLAVPDTQY
V: TRBV29-1; J: TRBJ2-3; CDR3: SGRRSTNPDTQY
V: TRBV15; J: TRBJ1-5; CDR3: ATSSRYEGPQH
V: TRBV19; J: TRBJ2-1; CDR3: ASSRDRGMGSYNEQF
V: TRBV15; J: TRBJ1-2; CDR3: ATSRDSQGSYGYT
V: TRBV19; J: TRBJ1-4; CDR3: ASRELGTGVGEKLF
V: TRBV19; J: TRBJ2-3; CDR3: ASSTGKSEYTQY
V: TRBV19; J: TRBJ2-3; CDR3: ASSIRRADTQY
V: TRBV6-5; J: TRBJ1-4; CDR3: ASSYSNPAENEKLF
V: TRBV19; J: TRBJ2-1; CDR3: ASSIKVGPHREQF
V: TRBV19; J: TRBJ1-6; CDR3: ASSIVPMSSYNSLLH
V: TRBV19; J: TRBJ2-3; CDR3: ASSGQGTDTQY
V: TRBV27; J: TRBJ1-5; CDR3: ASSLWTGSNQPQH
V: TRBV5-4; J: TRBJ1-1; CDR3: ASSLARGNTEAF
V: TRBV6-5; J: TRBJ2-5; CDR3: ASSLRLEETQY
V: TRBV27; J: TRBJ1-6; CDR3: ASSLSGARGPVSPLH
V: TRBV11-1; J: TRBJ2-5; CDR3: ASSLGQGMALPQY
V: TRBV11-2; J: TRBJ2-3; CDR3: ASSSLLAGGSDTQY
V: TRBV5-4; J: TRBJ2-3; CDR3: ASSYRGADTQY
V: TRBV6-2/TRBV6-3; J: TRBJ2-2; CDR3: ASRRLEGAGGELF
V: TRBV18; J: TRBJ1-1; CDR3: ASSRERSTEAF
V: TRBV6-4; J: TRBJ1-5; CDR3: ASSDNPSLEPQH
V: TRBV10-3; J: TRBJ2-7; CDR3: AIREPGRSPYEQY
V: TRBV27; J: TRBJ1-6; CDR3: ASSRQGIDSPLH
V: TRBV11-1; J: TRBJ2-1; CDR3: ASSPRGSSYNEQF
V: TRBV7-6; J: TRBJ2-7; CDR3: ASSSDFGQDSSYEQY
V: TRBV6-4; J: TRBJ2-2; CDR3: ASSSGGQNTGELF
V: TRBV19; J: TRBJ1-1; CDR3: ASSMWVAVTTEAF
V: TRBV27; J: TRBJ2-1; CDR3: ASSDPWFRGDYNEQF
V: TRBV19; J: TRBJ2-2; CDR3: ASSGSGSTGELF
V: TRBV7-2; J: TRBJ2-1; CDR3: ASSLVSREQF
V: TRBV6-2/TRBV6-3; J: TRBJ2-1; CDR3: ASSSRQGGGYNEQF
V: TRBV6-5; J: TRBJ2-1; CDR3: ASSLKAGNEQF
V: TRBV18; J: TRBJ2-1; CDR3: ASSPGWNEQF
V: TRBV10-3; J: TRBJ2-7; CDR3: AISESIGSYEQY
V: TRBV27; J: TRBJ1-5; CDR3: ASSPRGGAYSQPQH
V: TRBV5-3; J: TRBJ2-5; CDR3: ASSLGGRETQY
V: TRBV27; J: TRBJ2-2; CDR3: ASRVGQGAAGELF
V: TRBV18; J: TRBJ2-3; CDR3: ASSLGAGADTQY
V: TRBV27; J: TRBJ2-2; CDR3: ASSPLPSGTGELF
V: TRBV11-2; J: TRBJ2-3; CDR3: ASKLLAGGSTDTQY
V: TRBV6-6; J: TRBJ2-2; CDR3: ASSYLLETNTGELF
V: TRBV6-5; J: TRBJ1-2; CDR3: ASSYSREVGYT
V: TRBV5-6; J: TRBJ2-3; CDR3: ASSLPGLAGTDTQY
V: TRBV6-4; J: TRBJ2-2; CDR3: ASSGGEDNTGELF
V: TRBV6-1; J: TRBJ2-4; CDR3: ASERGARNIQY
V: TRBV10-3; J: TRBJ2-3; CDR3: AISEWGSTDTQY
V: TRBV27; J: TRBJ1-2; CDR3: ASSSVDRGYGYT
V: TRBV7-9; J: TRBJ2-1; CDR3: ASSLGQSNEQF
V: TRBV7-9; J: TRBJ2-5; CDR3: ASIPMGGQGQETQY
V: TRBV7-6; J: TRBJ2-3; CDR3: ASSSRGSTDTQY
V: TRBV2; J: TRBJ2-5; CDR3: ASRGDGETQY
V: TRBV19; J: TRBJ2-3; CDR3: ASSTQGGPDTQY
V: TRBV29-1; J: TRBJ2-3; CDR3: SLRSGGGDTQY
V: TRBV12-3/TRBV12-4; J: TRBJ2-2; CDR3: ASRIDRVPGELF